This passage covers 24 T cell receptor beta chains from one sample sequenced in a study of cytomegalovirus exposure and HLA in healthy donors. PCR involved 60 Vbeta and 13 Jbeta primers. Clones were sequenced by immunoSEQ multiplex PCR, and TCRdb holds only the in-frame ones, with some missing. In the table there are about 180,000 clones, around 80% of which are singletons. Sample: PBMCs. The receptors derive from a woman in her 30s in good health and CMV-seropositive.

The CDR3: CATKYLSGEKLFF. The CDR3 DNA follows: TGTGCCACCAAATACTTATCAGGAGAAAAACTGTTTTTT. The gene calls are TRBV27 and TRBJ1-4; unclear D gene. The CDR3 loop spans 13 amino acids. Trimming took off 10 bases at V and 8 bases at J, with 17 bases between the two ends. In germline, CDR1 is MNHEY, CDR2 SMNVEV (reference sequence).

This clone was found once. This sequence joins TRBV7-9 and TRBJ2-5, with 9 positions matching TRBD2. CDR3 length equals 13 residues. V was pared by 6 bases and J by 4 bases, with 3 bases of the junction left unmatched. Per germline, CDR1 SEHNR and CDR2 FQNEAQ (reference sequence). The chain's CDR3 is CASSSSGVETQYF. The CDR3 bases are TGTGCCAGCAGTTCTAGCGGGGTAGAGACCCAGTACTTC.

This clone occurred once. V is TRBV4-3 and J is TRBJ2-7, with a tentative D call TRBD2 (6 bases). This CDR3 has 18 residues. Looked up from germline, CDR1 is LGHNA and CDR2 is YSLEER. V was trimmed by 2 bases and J by 9 bases, leaving 29 bases between them. CDR3 nucleotides: TGCGCCAGCAGCCAATTACTTTTAGCGGAGCACGGTGTAGGTGGGCAGTACTTC. It specifies CASSQLLLAEHGVGGQYF.

As concerns this clone: Its ends do not fully match the called genes, so a read error is possible. Here the CDR3 reads CSSSLDRTSGGTTYEQYF. The CDR3 DNA reads as TGTTCCAGCAGCTTGGATCGGACTAGCGGGGGCACCACCTACGAGCAGTACTTC. The J gene is TRBJ2-7, the V gene TRBV7-9, with 13 bases identical to TRBD2. This CDR3 contains 18 residues. Per the germline V gene, CDR1 is SEHNR and CDR2 is FQNEAQ (reference sequence).

The rearrangement uses TRBV2 and TRBJ2-5, with TRBD2 matching over 7 bases. The CDR3 runs to 16 residues. V lost 1 base to trimming and J lost 4 bases; unmatched junction nucleotides: 9. Germline-derived CDR1 and CDR2 are SNHLY and FYNNEI. CDR3 amino acids: CASSEVGPGGRETQYF. CDR3 nucleotide sequence: TGTGCCAGCAGTGAAGTTGGACCGGGGGGTCGAGAGACCCAGTACTTC.

Of note for this clone: Other DNA sequences of this sample code for an identical CDR3. V is TRBV29-1 and J is TRBJ2-7; no clear D gene. Germline assignment: CDR1 SQVTM and CDR2 ANQGSEA. The V end lost 3 bases, the J end lost 3 bases, and 9 bases lay between the germline ends. The CDR3 contains 12 residues. The DNA for the CDR3 is TGCAGCGTTGAGGGCCGGCACTACGAGCAGTACTTC. It yields the protein CSVEGRHYEQYF.

V usage is TRBV12-2 and J usage is TRBJ1-1; no DNA check was done on the table's D call, TRBD1. TRBV12-2 is an annotated pseudogene. The CDR3 has 14 residues. The CDR3 DNA reads as TGTGCAAGTCGCCCACGATTAGGGGACACTGAAGCTTTCTTT. Translating gives CASRPRLGDTEAFF.

CDR3 loop: CASSQGGGGETQYF. CDR3 in DNA: TGTGCCAGCAGCCAAGGGGGAGGAGGGGAGACCCAGTACTTC. The rearrangement links TRBV4-2 to TRBJ2-5, with D perhaps TRBD2 (6 bases). Deletions cut 1 base from V and 5 bases from J, with 11 bases between. The CDR3 extends over 14 amino acids. In germline, CDR1 is LGHNA, CDR2 YNFKEQ.

The V and J genes are TRBV27 and TRBJ2-3; D is possibly TRBD2 (5 bases). Trimming removed 3 bases at V and 4 bases at J, with 14 bases between. This CDR3 comprises 15 residues. Germline loops: CDR1 MNHEY, CDR2 SMNVEV (reference sequence). CDR3 sequence (DNA): TGTGCCAGCAGTTTTGCAGAAGGGAGCCCAGATACGCAGTATTTT. The encoded protein is CASSFAEGSPDTQYF.

The gene calls are TRBV4-1 and TRBJ2-7; 7 bases align to TRBD1. The ends lost 5 bases at V and 7 bases at J; junction bases unmatched: 14. This CDR3 is 15 amino acids long. Germline V gives CDR1 MGHRA, CDR2 YSYEKL. CDR3 bases: TGCGCCAGCAGCACTGATGACAGGGCCCCGGGTGAGCAGTACTTC. This encodes CASSTDDRAPGEQYF.

The chain has TRBV12-5 and TRBJ1-4; tentative D call: TRBD1 (6 bases). Germline CDR1 LGHNT, CDR2 FRNRAP. V lost 6 bases and J 10 bases, leaving 12 bases between the germline ends. The CDR3 has 12 residues. The CDR3 sequence: CASGRDTLKLFF. The CDR3 DNA follows: TGTGCTAGTGGCCGGGACACCCTAAAACTGTTTTTT. Full variable domain (missing parts from reference TRBV12-5 and TRBJ1-4): DARVTQTPRHKVTEMGQEVTMRCQPILGHNTVFWYRQTMMQGLELLAYFRNRAPLDDSGMPKDRFSAEMPDATLATLKIQPSEPRDSAVYFCASGRDTLKLFFGSGTQLSVL.

This clone was seen only a few times. This rearrangement joins TRBV7-2 to TRBJ2-1; TRBD2 matches 15 bases. Per the germline V gene, CDR1 is SGHTA and CDR2 is FQGNSA. The CDR3 consists of 19 residues. V shed 0 bases and J 10 bases; nucleotides not matched to a gene: 13. The CDR3, as DNA: TGTGCCAGCAGCTTAGCTTTCGTGATCGGGACTAGCGGGGGGCGGGAGCAGTTCTTC. This encodes CASSLAFVIGTSGGREQFF.

In its sample, this clone was seen a few times. The V call is TRBV11-3, the J call TRBJ2-1; 15 bases map to TRBD2. The CDR3 is 16 residues long. V was clipped by 4 bases and J by 10 bases; unmatched bases: 8. Germline V gene lookup returns CDR1 SGHNT and CDR2 YENEEA. CDR3 in DNA: TGTGCCAGCAGCTCCTCGGGACTAGCGGGGGGTCGAGAGCAGTTCTTC. Amino acid sequence: CASSSSGLAGGREQFF.

CDR3 protein: CASSLSVALRKPEQYF. CDR3 coding DNA: TGTGCCAGCAGTTTATCGGTCGCTCTCCGTAAGCCCGAGCAGTACTTC. V is TRBV27 and J is TRBJ2-7; D call uncertain. V lost 0 bases, J lost 6 bases, and 18 bases lay in between. This CDR3 is 16 amino acids long. From germline, CDR1 is MNHEY and CDR2 SMNVEV (reference sequence).

The J gene is TRBJ2-7, the V gene TRBV28, with TRBD1 identical over 7 bases. Germline CDR1 and CDR2: MDHEN and SYDVKM. This CDR3 region has 16 residues. The junction had 11 bases not matched to a gene; V was cut back by 6 bases and J by 0 bases. CDR3 protein: CASRPSTGESSYEQYF. As DNA, the CDR3 is TGTGCCAGCAGACCCTCTACAGGGGAAAGCTCCTACGAGCAGTACTTC.

The chain carries TRBV5-6 and TRBJ1-3, with TRBD1 as a possible D gene (5 bases). The CDR3 is 13 amino acids. Germline CDR1 reads SGHDT; CDR2 reads YYEEEE. The ends were cut back, 4 bases at V and 1 base at J, with 6 bases in the middle. CDR3 coding DNA: TGTGCCAGCAGCCGGACATCTGGAAACACCATATATTTT. Translation gives CASSRTSGNTIYF.

CDR3 sequence: CASSQGTVGTYEQYF. In DNA, the CDR3 is TGTGCCAGCAGCCAAGGTACAGTCGGCACCTACGAGCAGTACTTC. The chain is built from TRBV4-2 and TRBJ2-7; no clear D gene. Germline V lookup: CDR1 LGHNA, CDR2 YNFKEQ. The V gene lost 1 base and the J gene lost 2 bases, with 12 bases spanning the gap. CDR3 length: 15 amino acids.

The rearrangement links TRBV19 to TRBJ1-6; D is uncertain. The CDR3 consists of 14 residues. Per germline, CDR1 LNHDA and CDR2 SQIVND (reference sequence). With 7 bases removed from V and 0 bases from J, the gap between germline ends came to 7 bases. CDR3 bases: TGTGCCAGTACTAGGAGCTCCTATAATTCACCCCTCCACTTT. This encodes CASTRSSYNSPLHF.

The J gene is TRBJ2-7, the V gene TRBV4-1; 9 bases match TRBD1. CDR3 length: 15 residues. V dropped 2 bases and J dropped 3; count of bases not matched to a gene: 5. Germline lookup yields CDR1 MGHRA and CDR2 YSYEKL. The DNA for the CDR3 is TGCGCCAGCAGCCAACGGACAGGGGCAAACTACGAGCAGTACTTC. It codes for CASSQRTGANYEQYF.

The chain combines TRBV4-2 with TRBJ1-2, with 10 bases fitting TRBD1. There are 17 residues in the CDR3. CDR1 and CDR2 from the germline V gene are LGHNA and YNFKEQ. V was clipped by 4 bases and J by 3 bases; unmatched bases: 11. CDR3 residues: CASSPKLPGQGYYGYTF. DNA of the CDR3: TGTGCCAGCAGCCCTAAGCTCCCGGGACAGGGGTACTATGGCTACACCTTC.

This chain connects TRBV28 to TRBJ1-3; 8 bases are shared with TRBD1. CDR3 length: 16 amino acids. V lost 8 bases to trimming and J lost 0 bases; unmatched junction nucleotides: 9. Germline loops: CDR1 MDHEN, CDR2 SYDVKM. CDR3 region: CASGIPGQVSGNTIYF. Written as DNA, the CDR3 is TGTGCCAGCGGAATACCGGGACAGGTCTCTGGAAACACCATATATTTT.

V and J are TRBV11-3 and TRBJ2-4, with a weak D call TRBD1 (6 bases). The CDR3 extends over 13 amino acids. From germline, CDR1 is SGHNT and CDR2 YENEEA. Trimming pared 5 bases from V and 8 bases from J, leaving 13 bases between. CDR3: CASSAHRVDIQYF. The CDR3 bases are TGTGCCAGCAGCGCCCACAGGGTGGACATTCAGTACTTC.

The DNA for the CDR3 is TGCGCCAGCAGCCATCCCGGACAGGGAGGGGGCAATCAGCCCCAGCATTTT. It translates to CASSHPGQGGGNQPQHF. V usage is TRBV4-1 and J usage is TRBJ1-5, with TRBD1 matching 8 bases. CDR1 is MGHRA, CDR2 YSYEKL, per germline. With V trimmed by 3 bases and J by 2 bases, 9 bases remained unmatched. CDR3 length: 17 residues.

The rearrangement links TRBV6-1 to TRBJ1-6, with D perhaps matching TRBD1 (5 bases). This CDR3 has 13 residues. The V gene lost 6 bases and the J gene lost 7 bases, with 10 bases spanning the gap. Germline V CDR1 and CDR2: MNHNS, SASEGT. In DNA, the CDR3 is TGTGCCAGCAGACGAACAGGAAATTCACCCCTCCACTTT. It yields the protein CASRRTGNSPLHF.